Included here is one TCR beta chain sequence, with context. Its specificity is unknown. Sequenced by immunoSEQ multiplex PCR; TCRdb stores in-frame clones only, minus some. The sample lists 100,000 or so clones; around 86% were seen once. This record belongs to a study of T cell responses to AZD1222 COVID-19 vaccine. As for the study in general: Pooled samples include second doses given at about 4 or 12 weeks. Notes on the study in general: Donors were largely white British and mainly female; clonal diversity was possibly underestimated. Spike-specific TCR breadth and depth were elevated following two AZD1222 doses. Sampled repertoires all dated from after the peak T cell response.

The V gene's germline CDR1 is MNHEY and CDR2 SMNVEV (reference sequence). The ends lost 1 base at V and 4 bases at J; junction bases unmatched: 12. The CDR3 runs to 20 residues. The specimen was peripheral blood, collected on day 0 of AZD1222 vaccination. The source of this sequence is an adult in good health. The V and J genes are TRBV27 and TRBJ2-3; 15 positions agree with TRBD2. Here the CDR3 reads CASSLFLQPGLAGGPDTQYF. CDR3 DNA sequence: TGTGCCAGCAGTTTATTCCTCCAACCAGGACTAGCGGGGGGGCCAGATACGCAGTATTTT.